These T cell receptor beta chains were read from a single sample in a study of beta chain features in type 1 diabetes. The repertoire was sequenced with immunoSEQ multiplex PCR; TCRdb's copy has only in-frame clones and lacks some. The data contain some 900,000 clones, about a sixth of them seen just once; the ten biggest clones take up 0.02% to 0.025%. Source material: naive CD4+ T cells from blood. The receptors originated from a woman aged 18 to 35 in good health. Both conserved end residues are part of each CDR3. A D gene is named only where the DNA matches it firmly. Clone sizes are given selectively: once, few, many, or a class where the clone is expanded.

j_call: TRBJ1-1
v_call: TRBV7-2
clone_size: few
d_call: TRBD1
cdr3_aa: CASSFTYSYRGSRKTEAFF
cdr3_nt: TGTGCCAGCAGCTTTACCTACTCGTACAGGGGTAGCAGGAAGACTGAAGCTTTCTTT

j_call: TRBJ2-1
v_call: TRBV6-6
clone_size: NA
d_call: TRBD2
cdr3_aa: CASSYQALAGYNEQFF
cdr3_nt: TGTGCCAGCAGTTACCAGGCGCTAGCGGGCTACAATGAGCAGTTCTTC

j_call: TRBJ2-3
v_call: TRBV13
clone_size: NA
d_call: TRBD2
cdr3_aa: CASSTQSGTTSTDTQYF
cdr3_nt: TGTGCCAGCAGCACCCAATCCGGGACTACTAGCACAGATACGCAGTATTTT

j_call: TRBJ2-1
v_call: TRBV6-1
clone_size: few
d_call: NA
cdr3_aa: CASSEAITREDNEQFF
cdr3_nt: TGTGCCAGCAGTGAAGCGATCACCAGGGAGGACAATGAGCAGTTCTTC

j_call: TRBJ2-6
v_call: TRBV6-8
clone_size: few
d_call: NA
cdr3_aa: CASSPGANVLTF
cdr3_nt: TGTGCCAGCAGTCCTGGGGCCAACGTCCTGACTTTC

j_call: TRBJ2-5
v_call: TRBV18
clone_size: few
d_call: NA
cdr3_aa: CASSPPRETQYF
cdr3_nt: TGTGCCAGCTCACCACCACGAGAGACCCAGTACTTC

j_call: TRBJ2-1
v_call: TRBV27
clone_size: few
d_call: NA
cdr3_aa: CASSFGPSYNEQFF
cdr3_nt: TGTGCCAGCAGTTTCGGACCGTCCTACAATGAGCAGTTCTTC

j_call: TRBJ1-1
v_call: TRBV6-6
clone_size: NA
d_call: NA
cdr3_aa: CASSPTARNTEAFF
cdr3_nt: TGTGCCAGCAGTCCCACAGCACGGAACACTGAAGCTTTCTTT

j_call: TRBJ1-1
v_call: TRBV18
clone_size: NA
d_call: NA
cdr3_aa: CASSPQQGYAEAFF
cdr3_nt: TGTGCCAGCTCACCGCAACAGGGCTATGCTGAAGCTTTCTTT

j_call: TRBJ2-1
v_call: TRBV9
clone_size: NA
d_call: NA
cdr3_aa: CASSAGGGSYNEQFF
cdr3_nt: TGTGCCAGCAGCGCCGGCGGCGGCTCCTACAATGAGCAGTTCTTC

j_call: TRBJ2-7
v_call: TRBV11-2
clone_size: few
d_call: NA
cdr3_aa: CASSLDLGSGYEQYF
cdr3_nt: TGTGCCAGCAGCTTAGATCTTGGGTCGGGCTACGAGCAGTACTTC

j_call: TRBJ1-4
v_call: TRBV28
clone_size: NA
d_call: NA
cdr3_aa: CASSSPTGVNEKLFF
cdr3_nt: TGTGCCAGCAGTTCCCCGACAGGAGTAAATGAAAAACTGTTTTTT

j_call: TRBJ2-5
v_call: TRBV10-3
clone_size: few
d_call: NA
cdr3_aa: CAITDASRETQYF
cdr3_nt: TGTGCCATCACCGACGCAAGTCGGGAGACCCAGTACTTC

j_call: TRBJ2-7
v_call: TRBV7-9
clone_size: NA
d_call: TRBD2
cdr3_aa: CASSLSGSYEQYF
cdr3_nt: TGTGCCAGCAGCTTGAGCGGGAGCTACGAGCAGTACTTC

j_call: TRBJ2-1
v_call: TRBV28
clone_size: NA
d_call: NA
cdr3_aa: CASASNVGTSRDYNEQFF
cdr3_nt: TGTGCCTCAGCCTCAAACGTAGGGACCTCCCGAGACTACAATGAGCAGTTCTTC

j_call: TRBJ1-2
v_call: TRBV11-2
clone_size: NA
d_call: NA
cdr3_aa: CASSLDLVTPGSF
cdr3_nt: TGTGCCAGCAGCTTAGATCTAGTGACTCCAGGGTCCTTC

j_call: TRBJ2-1
v_call: TRBV7-6
clone_size: few
d_call: TRBD2
cdr3_aa: CASSLTGTSGGYNEQFF
cdr3_nt: TGTGCCAGCAGCTTAACAGGGACTAGCGGGGGATACAATGAGCAGTTCTTC

j_call: TRBJ2-5
v_call: TRBV29-1
clone_size: NA
d_call: NA
cdr3_aa: CSAWVYQETQYF
cdr3_nt: TGCAGCGCCTGGGTTTACCAAGAGACCCAGTACTTC

j_call: TRBJ2-5
v_call: TRBV25-1
clone_size: few
d_call: NA
cdr3_aa: CASSNLGVPKEQETQYF
cdr3_nt: TGTGCCAGCAGTAACCTTGGGGTCCCTAAGGAGCAAGAGACCCAGTACTTC

j_call: TRBJ2-5
v_call: TRBV11-2
clone_size: NA
d_call: TRBD1
cdr3_aa: CASSDRGQTQYF
cdr3_nt: TGTGCCAGCAGCGACAGGGGGCAGACCCAGTACTTC

j_call: TRBJ2-1
v_call: TRBV9
clone_size: NA
d_call: TRBD1
cdr3_aa: CASSVRDRVNEQFF
cdr3_nt: TGTGCCAGCAGCGTACGGGACAGGGTCAATGAGCAGTTCTTC

j_call: TRBJ2-7
v_call: TRBV21-1
clone_size: NA
d_call: NA
cdr3_aa: CASSKARTAILYEQYF
cdr3_nt: TGTGCCAGCAGCAAAGCTAGGACAGCGATACTCTACGAGCAGTACTTC

j_call: TRBJ2-3
v_call: TRBV7-9
clone_size: NA
d_call: NA
cdr3_aa: CASSFVKITSTDTQYF
cdr3_nt: TGTGCCAGCAGCTTTGTGAAAATAACTAGCACAGATACGCAGTATTTT

j_call: TRBJ2-3
v_call: TRBV9
clone_size: few
d_call: TRBD2
cdr3_aa: CASSSGSELDTQYF
cdr3_nt: TGTGCCAGCAGTAGCGGGAGTGAGTTAGATACGCAGTATTTT

j_call: TRBJ2-2
v_call: TRBV6-5
clone_size: NA
d_call: NA
cdr3_aa: CASKRGGELFF
cdr3_nt: TGTGCCAGCAAGCGTGGGGGGGAGCTGTTTTTT

j_call: TRBJ1-1
v_call: TRBV20-1
clone_size: few
d_call: NA
cdr3_aa: CSARSGTEAFF
cdr3_nt: TGCAGTGCTAGATCAGGCACTGAAGCTTTCTTT

j_call: TRBJ1-2
v_call: TRBV7-3
clone_size: NA
d_call: NA
cdr3_aa: CASSLEGANYGYTF
cdr3_nt: TGTGCCAGCAGCCTCGAAGGAGCTAACTATGGCTACACCTTC

j_call: TRBJ2-7
v_call: TRBV7-2
clone_size: NA
d_call: NA
cdr3_aa: CASSSRGEQYF
cdr3_nt: TGTGCCAGCAGCTCGCGGGGTGAGCAGTACTTC

j_call: TRBJ2-1
v_call: TRBV5-4
clone_size: few
d_call: NA
cdr3_aa: CASSFVSGNEQFF
cdr3_nt: TGTGCCAGCAGCTTCGTTTCCGGCAATGAGCAGTTCTTC

j_call: TRBJ1-2
v_call: TRBV28
clone_size: NA
d_call: NA
cdr3_aa: CASSGTYNYGYTF
cdr3_nt: TGTGCCAGCAGTGGGACCTATAACTATGGCTACACCTTC

j_call: TRBJ2-5
v_call: TRBV5-1
clone_size: NA
d_call: NA
cdr3_aa: CASSFLGAGTQYF
cdr3_nt: TGCGCCAGCAGCTTTTTAGGGGCCGGGACCCAGTACTTC

j_call: TRBJ2-5
v_call: TRBV4-2
clone_size: NA
d_call: TRBD2
cdr3_aa: CASSQAPSAGTSGSNKQETQYF
cdr3_nt: TGTGCCAGCAGCCAAGCCCCCAGTGCCGGGACTAGCGGGAGCAACAAACAAGAGACCCAGTACTTC

j_call: TRBJ2-5
v_call: TRBV7-2
clone_size: NA
d_call: TRBD1
cdr3_aa: CASSSHTTTGEQETQYF
cdr3_nt: TGTGCCAGCAGCTCCCATACCACAACAGGGGAACAAGAGACCCAGTACTTC

j_call: TRBJ2-5
v_call: TRBV6-4
clone_size: NA
d_call: NA
cdr3_aa: CASSDQVGETQYF
cdr3_nt: TGTGCCAGCAGTGACCAGGTGGGGGAGACCCAGTACTTC

j_call: TRBJ2-3
v_call: TRBV7-9
clone_size: once
d_call: TRBD1
cdr3_aa: CASSWGQGAGDTQYF
cdr3_nt: TGTGCCAGCAGCTGGGGACAGGGGGCTGGAGATACGCAGTATTTT